Given below is one T cell receptor (beta chain) in context. The deep-level immunoSEQ assay was used. Sequencing used immunoSEQ multiplex PCR; TCRdb keeps in-frame clones, though not all of them. Among roughly 2.4 million clones, about 94% were seen once, and the ten largest hold approximately 0.13%. The sample belongs to a study of shared clonotypes between healthy human individuals. Recent acute infections and vaccinations were absent in the healthy HIV-negative adult donors. This TCR derives from a man aged 18 to 29 in good health. The specimen sequenced was naive CD4+ T cells sorted from blood. This sample's subset: CD45RA+ positively selected.

In nucleotides, the CDR3 is TGTGCCATCGGGAACGATCCTTACGAGCAGTACTTC. Amino acid sequence: CAIGNDPYEQYF. The chain is built from TRBV10-3 and TRBJ2-7; D is unresolved. Trimming took off 8 bases at V and 4 bases at J, with 12 bases between the two ends. Germline CDR1 reads ENHRY; CDR2 reads SYGVKD. CDR3 length: 12 residues.